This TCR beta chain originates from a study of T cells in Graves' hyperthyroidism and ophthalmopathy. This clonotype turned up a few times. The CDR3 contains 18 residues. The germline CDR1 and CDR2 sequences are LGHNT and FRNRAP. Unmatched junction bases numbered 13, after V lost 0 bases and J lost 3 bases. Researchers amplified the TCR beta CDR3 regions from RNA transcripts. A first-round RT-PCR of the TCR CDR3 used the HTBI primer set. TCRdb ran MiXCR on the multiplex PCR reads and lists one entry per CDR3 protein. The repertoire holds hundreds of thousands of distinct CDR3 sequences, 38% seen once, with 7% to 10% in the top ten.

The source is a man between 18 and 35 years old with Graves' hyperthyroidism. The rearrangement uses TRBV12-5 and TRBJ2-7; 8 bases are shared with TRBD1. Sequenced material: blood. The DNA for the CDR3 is TGTGCTAGTGGTTTGGTACTTTGGTCGACAGGGGCGGTCTACGAGCAGTACTTC. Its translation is CASGLVLWSTGAVYEQYF.